This T cell receptor beta chain was sequenced for a study of cytomegalovirus exposure and HLA in healthy donors. The PCR ran on 60 Vbeta and 13 Jbeta primers. The data were produced by immunoSEQ multiplex PCR, yet TCRdb's version contains in-frame clones alone and is incomplete. The data hold about 150,000 clones, with around 79% observed a single time. This sequence originates from a man aged 25 to 40 in good health and CMV-seropositive. Material: PBMCs.

CDR3 sequence reads: CASSVQGTEQFF. The CDR3 DNA sequence: TGTGCCAGCAGTGTACAGGGGACTGAGCAGTTCTTC. The V gene is TRBV6-5, the J gene TRBJ2-1; 7 bases align to TRBD1. CDR1 is MNHEY and CDR2 is SVGAGI in the germline V gene. After removal of 5 bases from V and 9 bases from J, the junction contained 4 bases not matched to a gene. This CDR3 comprises 12 residues.